This is a list of T cell receptor beta chains from one sample in a study of graft-versus-host responses after intestinal transplantation. Produced via immunoSEQ multiplex PCR; TCRdb's table is partial and in-frame only. The sample includes some 39,000 clones, nearly 90% seen only once; the top ten take around 6.9%. Sequenced here: PBMCs, sampled 267 days after transplant. These receptors were obtained from a human patient who received an intestinal transplant, so some T cells may come from the graft donor. The CDR3 runs from the conserved cysteine through the conserved F or W. The order of the fields is CDR3 DNA, CDR3 protein, D gene, V gene, J gene. D genes are given only for firm matches.

TGTGCTAGCAGTTATGGGGGGCGTGGAGCCAGGGACATTCAGTACTTC,CASSYGGRGARDIQYF,.,TRBV6-6,TRBJ2-4
TGTGCCATCGGTCGTACAGGGGTTTCAGATACGCAGTATTTT,CAIGRTGVSDTQYF,TRBD1,TRBV10-3,TRBJ2-3
TGTGCCAGCAGAAACGGAGGTTTAGGCGAGACCCAGTACTTC,CASRNGGLGETQYF,.,TRBV6-4,TRBJ2-5
TGCGCCAGCAGCTCGTTGGGACAGGCACTTAACAGCTCCTACGAGCAGTACTTC,CASSSLGQALNSSYEQYF,TRBD1,TRBV5-1,TRBJ2-7
TGCGCCAGCAGCCAAGATAGGCCCATAGGGACCGGGGAGCTGTTTTTT,CASSQDRPIGTGELFF,.,TRBV4-1,TRBJ2-2
TGCAGCGTTGGAGCTGGCGTCCACGGTGGCTACACCTTC,CSVGAGVHGGYTF,.,TRBV29-1,TRBJ1-2
TGTGCCAGCAGTTACGCTTCTAGCTACACCTTC,CASSYASSYTF,.,TRBV6-1,TRBJ1-2
TGTGCCAGTAGGCGGACCTACGAGCAGTACTTC,CASRRTYEQYF,.,TRBV19,TRBJ2-7
TGCGCCAGCTTCGAGAACACTGAAGCTTTCTTT,CASFENTEAFF,.,TRBV5-1,TRBJ1-1
TGTGCCAGCTCACCACTCCGGGGGCCGGATACGCAGTATTTT,CASSPLRGPDTQYF,.,TRBV18,TRBJ2-3
TGTGCCAGCAGCCAGACAGCGTCAAATGAAAAACTGTTTTTT,CASSQTASNEKLFF,.,TRBV14,TRBJ1-4
TGTGCCAGCAACTCTCTGGACGCGTACACTGAAGCTTTCTTT,CASNSLDAYTEAFF,.,TRBV5-4,TRBJ1-1